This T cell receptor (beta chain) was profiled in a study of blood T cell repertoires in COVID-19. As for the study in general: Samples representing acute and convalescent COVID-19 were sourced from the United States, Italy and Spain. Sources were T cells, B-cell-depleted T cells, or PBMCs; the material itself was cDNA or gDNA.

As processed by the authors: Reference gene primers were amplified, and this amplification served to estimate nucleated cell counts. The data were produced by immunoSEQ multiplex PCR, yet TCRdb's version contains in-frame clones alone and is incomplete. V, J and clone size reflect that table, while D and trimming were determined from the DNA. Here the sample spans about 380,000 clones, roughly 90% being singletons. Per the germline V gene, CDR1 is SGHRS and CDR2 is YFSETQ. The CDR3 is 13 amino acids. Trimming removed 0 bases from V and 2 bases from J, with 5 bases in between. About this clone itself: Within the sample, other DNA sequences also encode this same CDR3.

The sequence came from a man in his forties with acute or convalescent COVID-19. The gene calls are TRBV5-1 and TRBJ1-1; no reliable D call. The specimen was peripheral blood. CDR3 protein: CASSLAGNTEAFF. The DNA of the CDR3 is TGCGCCAGCAGCTTGGCAGGAAACACTGAAGCTTTCTTT.